The sequence of this T cell receptor (beta chain) was determined in a study of CD8+CD57+ T cells in acquired aplastic anemia. CDR3 size: 14 residues. The V gene's germline CDR1 is LNHNV and CDR2 YYDKDF (reference sequence). The V gene lost 8 bases and the J gene lost 1 base, with 15 bases spanning the gap. CDR3 and TCR beta VDJ profiling relied on a genomic DNA template. MiXCR, run by TCRdb on the reads, gives a single entry per CDR3 protein. The data hold roughly 63,000 distinct CDR3 sequences, with roughly half observed a single time. The receptor was isolated from a human donor in good health, serving as a control. The V gene is TRBV15, the J gene TRBJ2-7; D is possibly TRBD1 (6 bases). Specimen: sorted CD4+, CD8+, or CD8+CD57+ T cells (not recorded which) from PBMCs. For the CDR3, the DNA is TGTGCCACCGCCAGGGGCCCGCCTTCCTACGAGCAGTACTTC. Translated, it gives CATARGPPSYEQYF.